This TCR beta chain was retrieved from a study of technical replicates of blood from a few donors. This clone was seen a single time. The method was immunoSEQ multiplex PCR; TCRdb's version includes in-frame clones alone and lacks a portion of them. The sample records 65,000 to 95,000 clones, approximately 83% being singletons. Trimming shortened V by 0 bases and J by 9 bases, and 18 bases separated the two germline ends. CDR1 and CDR2 from the germline V gene are LNHNV and YYDKDF (reference sequence). The CDR3 totals 16 residues. The receptor's source is a human donor in good health. Some clones in this sample may be carry-over from other donors' samples. Sequenced input: PBMCs. The chain recombines TRBV15 with TRBJ2-1; D might be TRBD2 (7 bases). In DNA form, the CDR3 reads TGTGCCACCAGCAGAGATGGGGGACGAGGGGGGGTTGAGCAGTTCTTC. Its protein product is CATSRDGGRGGVEQFF. The entire variable domain, with the rest obtained from reference TRBV15 and TRBJ2-1, is as follows: DAMVIQNPRYQVTQFGKPVTLSCSQTLNHNVMYWYQQKSSQAPKLLFHYYDKDFNNEADTPDNFQSRRPNTSFCFLDIRSPGLGDTAMYLCATSRDGGRGGVEQFFGPGTRLTVL.